The entry that follows covers one TCR beta chain sequence. The germline gives CDR1 SGHVS, CDR2 FNYEAQ. V was clipped by 0 bases and J by 8 bases; unmatched bases: 6. This CDR3 has 15 amino acids. This sample was taken from a study of blood T cell repertoires in COVID-19. The method was immunoSEQ multiplex PCR; TCRdb's version includes in-frame clones alone and lacks a portion of them. Here the sample spans roughly 140,000 clones, roughly 85% being singletons. The chain employs TRBV7-6 and TRBJ1-4; 7 bases are a match to TRBD1. The specimen sequenced was peripheral blood. The source is a man aged 50 to 59 with acute or convalescent COVID-19. The CDR3 loop reads CASSLATGPGEKLFF. In nucleotides, the CDR3 is TGTGCCAGCAGCTTAGCGACAGGGCCTGGAGAAAAACTGTTTTTT.